These 20 T cell receptor beta chains came from one sample sequenced in a study of Graves' ophthalmopathy and Graves' hyperthyroidism. Amplified material comprised TCR beta CDR3 regions derived from RNA transcripts. RT-PCR in the first round used HTBI primers; a second-round multiplex PCR followed. TCRdb fed the multiplex PCR reads into MiXCR, producing one record per CDR3 protein. The data show roughly 160,000 distinct CDR3 sequences, over 35% seen once. The source material was peripheral blood. The receptor set was obtained from a woman aged 40 to 50 with Graves' ophthalmopathy.

The V gene is TRBV28, the J gene TRBJ2-7; no definite D call. Between the trimmed V and J ends, which lost 2 bases and 5 bases, there was a span of 16 bases. CDR1 and CDR2 (germline): MDHEN, SYDVKM. This CDR3 has 15 amino acids. DNA for the CDR3: TGTGCCAGCAGTTTACAAAGGGCGAGGAATAACGAGCAGTACTTC. This sequence encodes CASSLQRARNNEQYF.

Ten or more counts support this clonotype. The V and J genes are TRBV14 and TRBJ2-2; no definite D call. The CDR3 totals 13 residues. Germline lookup yields CDR1 SGHDN and CDR2 FVKESK. Trimming pared 3 bases from V and 5 bases from J, leaving 7 bases between. For the CDR3, the DNA is TGTGCCAGCAGCCAGGGAAGAACCGGGGAGCTGTTTTTT. This codes for CASSQGRTGELFF.

This clonotype was detected a few times. V usage is TRBV6-1 and J usage is TRBJ2-5; no definite D call. Germline V gene lookup returns CDR1 MNHNS and CDR2 SASEGT. V gave up 3 bases and J gave up 8 bases, with 19 bases separating them. The CDR3 extends over 15 amino acids. The CDR3 DNA reads as TGTGCCAGCAGTGAGGTTCCAGACCTAGGTGGAACCCAGTACTTC. Translation: CASSEVPDLGGTQYF.

The V gene is TRBV6-1, the J gene TRBJ2-5; a possible D gene is TRBD2 (5 bases). The CDR3 contains 13 residues. CDR1 and CDR2 from the germline V gene are MNHNS and SASEGT. V lost 6 bases to trimming and J lost 1 base, with 9 bases between them. CDR3 protein: CASSEDSQETQYF. CDR3 bases: TGTGCCAGCAGCGAGGACTCCCAAGAGACCCAGTACTTC.

This clonotype has a count of ten or more. This sequence joins TRBV10-3 and TRBJ2-7; D ambiguous. The CDR3 consists of 13 residues. CDR1 is ENHRY and CDR2 is SYGVKD in the germline V gene. Trimming removed 10 bases at V and 0 bases at J, with 13 bases between. This CDR3 reads CATTEKSSYEQYF. In DNA, the CDR3 is TGTGCCACCACCGAAAAGAGCTCCTACGAGCAGTACTTC.

In this sample, this clonotype turned up once. The CDR3 here is CASSPLAGESEQYV. In DNA form, the CDR3 reads TGTGCCAGCAGTCCCTTAGCGGGAGAGTCCGAGCAGTACGTC. The chain links TRBV6-2 or TRBV6-3 to TRBJ2-7; 9 bases align to TRBD2. The germline CDR1 and CDR2 sequences are MNHEY and SVGEGT. With V trimmed by 5 bases and J by 6 bases, 8 bases remained unmatched. The CDR3 has 14 residues.

This chain joins TRBV6-1 and TRBJ2-6; D not certain. The CDR3 has 15 amino acids. The germline V gene encodes CDR1 MNHNS and CDR2 SASEGT. The germline V and J ends were trimmed by 7 bases and 0 bases, with 10 bases remaining between them. CDR3 sequence: CASIQLSSGANVLTF. Here the CDR3 DNA reads TGTGCCAGCATTCAACTAAGCTCTGGGGCCAACGTCCTGACTTTC.

This clonotype has only one observation. The chain uses TRBV12-3 or TRBV12-4 and TRBJ2-2; D might be TRBD1 or TRBD2, each matching 7 bases. The V gene lost 11 bases and the J gene lost 4 bases, with 20 bases spanning the gap. The CDR3 has 15 residues. DNA of the CDR3: TGTGCCTCGCGGAGGGCAGGGGGGGTCACCGGGGAGCTGTTTTTT. Its translation is CASRRAGGVTGELFF.

The CDR3 loop reads CASSGGTPGYTF. The DNA for the CDR3 is TGTGCCAGCAGCGGGGGAACTCCGGGCTACACCTTC. The chain employs TRBV12-3 or TRBV12-4 and TRBJ1-2; D may be TRBD1 (5 bases). V lost 6 bases, J lost 8 bases, and 13 bases lay in between. This CDR3 has 12 amino acids.

This clonotype was recorded only once. This rearrangement joins TRBV6-4 to TRBJ1-5, with 8 bases lining up with TRBD1. V shed 6 bases, J shed 0 bases, and the junction held 16 bases outside the gene matches. This CDR3 has 19 residues. Germline loops: CDR1 MRHNA, CDR2 SNTAGT. The CDR3 region has the DNA TGTGCCAGCAGGACAGGGGAACAGGGGGTCCAAAATAGCAATCAGCCCCAGCATTTT. Residues: CASRTGEQGVQNSNQPQHF.

This chain uses TRBV7-2 with TRBJ2-4; D gene uncertain. CDR1 is SGHTA, CDR2 FQGNSA, per germline. The CDR3 runs 13 residues. Trimming cost V 5 bases and J 9 bases, with 14 bases left between them. CDR3 nucleotide sequence: TGTGCCAGCAGCCCCTCGTACCCAGGCATTCAGTACTTC. Encoded protein: CASSPSYPGIQYF.

This clonotype was counted at least ten times. The chain couples TRBV3-1 to TRBJ1-3; D is perhaps TRBD1 (5 bases). This CDR3 region has 15 residues. CDR1 and CDR2 (germline): LGHDT, YNNKEL (reference sequence). Trimming pared 3 bases from V and 2 bases from J, leaving 11 bases between. CDR3: CASSQGGAAGNTIYF. DNA for the CDR3: TGTGCCAGCAGCCAGGGGGGTGCAGCTGGAAACACCATATATTTT.

This clonotype was seen ten or more times. The chain uses TRBV10-3 and TRBJ2-7; D perhaps matches TRBD1 (6 bases). There are 12 residues in the CDR3. Trimming stripped 6 bases from V and 1 base from J, with 7 bases between. Germline V gene sequence: CDR1 ENHRY, CDR2 SYGVKD. The CDR3: CAIRGGSYEQYF. In DNA form, the CDR3 reads TGTGCCATCAGAGGGGGATCCTACGAGCAGTACTTC.

The DNA of the CDR3 is TGTGCCAGCCAGTTCGGACGCCCGTACGAGCAGTACTTC. Translation gives CASQFGRPYEQYF. J is TRBJ2-7 and V is TRBV6-2 or TRBV6-3; D unclear. This CDR3 is 13 amino acids long. Germline-derived CDR1 and CDR2 are MNHEY and SVGEGT. The germline V and J ends were trimmed by 8 bases and 4 bases, with 15 bases remaining between them.

This rearrangement joins TRBV12-3 or TRBV12-4 to TRBJ2-7, with D unclear. V was clipped by 1 base and J by 0 bases, with 10 bases between them. This CDR3 comprises 15 residues. CDR3 DNA: TGTGCCAGCAGTTTAGTATCTGCTAGCTCCTACGAGCAGTACTTC. Translation gives CASSLVSASSYEQYF.

The chain has TRBV6-1 and TRBJ2-7; 7 nucleotides match TRBD2. V was clipped by 6 bases and J by 3 bases; unmatched bases: 5. The CDR3 is 13 residues long. Germline V gene sequence: CDR1 MNHNS, CDR2 SASEGT. CDR3 protein: CASRSPSGYEQYF. The CDR3 DNA is TGTGCCAGCAGGTCCCCTAGCGGCTACGAGCAGTACTTC.

This clonotype was counted between two and nine times. This rearrangement joins TRBV6-1 to TRBJ2-6; D remains unclear. The length of the CDR3 is 14 residues. CDR1 MNHNS and CDR2 SASEGT come from the germline V gene. Trimming stripped 1 base from V and 3 bases from J, with 4 bases between. CDR3 residues: CASSEGDGANVLTF. DNA of the CDR3: TGTGCCAGCAGTGAAGGGGATGGGGCCAACGTCCTGACTTTC.

Many counts were recorded for this clonotype. The chain is built from TRBV3-1 and TRBJ1-1; D remains ambiguous. V was pared by 6 bases and J by 5 bases, with 7 bases between. The CDR3 extends over 11 amino acids. The V gene's germline CDR1 is LGHDT and CDR2 YNNKEL (reference sequence). CDR3 residues: CASSLGTEAFF. The CDR3 region has the DNA TGTGCCAGCAGTCTCGGGACTGAAGCTTTCTTT.

This clonotype was detected ten times or more. The chain uses TRBV5-1 and TRBJ2-7; 9 bases are shared with TRBD1. Germline V gene lookup returns CDR1 SGHRS and CDR2 YFSETQ. The CDR3 contains 16 residues. J gave up 1 base and V 4 bases, and 9 bases lay outside the gene matches. CDR3 in amino acids: CASSLTGQGGSYEQYF. CDR3 bases: TGCGCCAGCAGCCTAACGGGACAGGGAGGATCCTACGAGCAGTACTTC. The variable domain in full, completed from reference TRBV5-1 and TRBJ2-7, reads KAGVTQTPRYLIKTRGQQVTLSCSPISGHRSVSWYQQTPGQGLQFLFEYFSETQRNKGNFPGRFSGRQFSNSRSEMNVSTLELGDSALYLCASSLTGQGGSYEQYFGPGTRLTVT.

This clonotype came up many times. The chain recombines TRBV6-6 with TRBJ2-2, with 11 bases aligning to TRBD2. This CDR3 comprises 15 residues. CDR1 MNHNY and CDR2 SVGAGI come from the germline V gene (reference sequence). Unmatched junction bases numbered 0, after V lost 2 bases and J lost 4 bases. CDR3 residues: CASSYGTSGTGELFF. CDR3 in DNA: TGTGCCAGCAGTTACGGGACTAGCGGCACCGGGGAGCTGTTTTTT.